This TCR beta chain was captured in a study of CD8+ T cells in alopecia areata. Study overall: The drug, oral tofacitinib, was given to treated patients at 5 to 10 mg twice daily. Study-wide findings and caveats: Amid tofacitinib therapy, many expanded lesional clones stayed present in scalp and blood.

On this clone: No antigen is known for it.

The treatment denotes: oral pan-JAK inhibitor, 5-10 mg twice daily. The V gene's germline CDR1 is SGHAT and CDR2 FQNNGV. The junction had 3 bases not matched to a gene; V was cut back by 4 bases and J by 0 bases. The CDR3 covers 14 residues. As the sequencing template, cDNA was produced by extracting RNA and reverse transcribing it. Repertoires were generated with immunoSEQ multiplex PCR, while TCRdb's copy carries only in-frame clones and drops some. The sample includes about 280,000 clones, about three fifths of them seen just once. The sequencing here drew on CD4+ T cells sorted from blood, taken at week 24, from a patient treated with tofacitinib. This TCR came from a human donor with alopecia areata. The chain recombines TRBV11-2 with TRBJ2-7; TRBD1 matches at 7 bases. Here the CDR3 reads CASSSRQGSYEQYF. CDR3 in DNA: TGTGCCAGCAGCTCCCGACAGGGCTCCTACGAGCAGTACTTC. Filled out from reference TRBV11-2 and TRBJ2-7, the complete variable domain reads EAGVAQSPRYKIIEKRQSVAFWCNPISGHATLYWYQQILGQGPKLLIQFQNNGVVDDSQLPKDRFSAERLKGVDSTLKIQPAKLEDSAVYLCASSSRQGSYEQYFGPGTRLTVT.